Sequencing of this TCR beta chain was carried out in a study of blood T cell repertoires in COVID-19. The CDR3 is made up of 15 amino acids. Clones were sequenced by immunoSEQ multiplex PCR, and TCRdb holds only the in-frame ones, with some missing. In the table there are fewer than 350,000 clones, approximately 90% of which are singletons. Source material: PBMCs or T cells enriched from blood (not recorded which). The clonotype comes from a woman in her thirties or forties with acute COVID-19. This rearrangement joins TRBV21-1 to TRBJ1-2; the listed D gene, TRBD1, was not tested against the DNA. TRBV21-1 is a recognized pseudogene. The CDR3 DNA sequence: TGTGCCAGCAGCAAAGTGGTTCGGGCAGGGAATGGCTACACCTTC. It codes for CASSKVVRAGNGYTF.